This T cell receptor (beta chain) was retrieved from a study of T cell responses to AZD1222 COVID-19 vaccine. Study outcomes and limitations: As reported, nearly half of all spike-specific TCRs target variant regions that are unmutated. Compared with day 0, the breadth and depth of the Spike-specific TCR repertoire rose significantly after two doses of AZD1222.

Germline V gene lookup returns CDR1 KGHSH and CDR2 LQKENI. The length of the CDR3 is 13 residues. Trimming took off 4 bases at V and 6 bases at J, with 9 bases between the two ends. As for this clone: Its antigen remains unknown.

Sequencing was performed with immunoSEQ multiplex PCR; in TCRdb, only in-frame clones are kept and a portion is missing. The table records about 140,000 clones, around 90% of them present only once. The sample consisted of peripheral blood, taken 28 days after the second AZD1222 dose. The TCR was taken from an adult who received the AZD1222 COVID-19 vaccine. V usage is TRBV18 and J usage is TRBJ1-4, with D maybe TRBD1 (6 bases). CDR3 coding DNA: TGTGCCAGCTCACGGGGGGCGGATGAAAAACTGTTTTTT. This codes for CASSRGADEKLFF.